A selection of T cell receptor beta chains follows, all from one sample in a study of T-cell memory formation after mild COVID-19. Each CDR3 protein gets one entry after TCRdb re-called the 5' RACE reads with MiXCR. The sample has roughly 130,000 distinct CDR3 sequences, about 5.9% seen once. Sequenced sample: PBMCs or a T cell subset sorted from them (not recorded which). The receptors were gathered from an adult woman who had mild COVID-19 (a few samples of this study predate the infection). Cell type and time point are not known. The CDR3 runs from the conserved cysteine through the conserved F or W. Each record gives: V gene, J gene, clone size, CDR3 protein. The listing skips clone size in some rows; elsewhere it reads once, few, many or a size class.

TRBV9,TRBJ2-2,few,CASSPTTGRTTGELFF
TRBV15,TRBJ1-1,-,CATSRAGQGLNTEAFF
TRBV12-3/TRBV12-4,TRBJ2-7,-,CASSLGWGSMSYEQYF
TRBV5-1,TRBJ2-7,-,CASSPLEGGGYEQYF
TRBV5-1,TRBJ2-2,-,CASSLGPQGLRANTGELFF
TRBV24-1,TRBJ1-2,-,CATSNGQTKANYGYTF
TRBV20-1,TRBJ2-1,many,CSARGQMNEQFF
TRBV6-5,TRBJ1-1,few,CASSYSWQGDTEAFF
TRBV6-5,TRBJ1-1,many,CASRTLGQLLNTEAFF
TRBV20-1,TRBJ2-3,-,CSARITDTQYF
TRBV18,TRBJ1-1,few,CASSLRTGSFVGTEAFF
TRBV12-3/TRBV12-4,TRBJ1-1,few,CASSHPNSGPTEAFF
TRBV11-2,TRBJ2-2,few,CASSPSGGLNTGELFF
TRBV7-2,TRBJ2-5,-,CASSTRTGGQETQYF
TRBV2,TRBJ1-2,-,CASTSDRGTNYGYTF
TRBV4-2,TRBJ2-5,-,CASSQDVQSQETQYF
TRBV4-1,TRBJ1-2,-,CASSQEVGQLLTRGYTF
TRBV4-2,TRBJ2-4,-,CASSHDGTAGNIQYF
TRBV27,TRBJ1-3,few,CASSLFRHTGKGNTIYF
TRBV30,TRBJ2-5,-,CAWSADTFQETQYF
TRBV9,TRBJ2-3,few,CASSVLAGAPDTQYF
TRBV20-1,TRBJ2-7,-,CSGFSGGSHEQYF
TRBV28,TRBJ2-1,few,CASSPLGSGRKYNEQFF
TRBV7-9,TRBJ2-5,few,CASSETQGVGGETQYF
TRBV4-1,TRBJ1-2,few,CASSQDPGEAYGYTF
TRBV27,TRBJ1-2,-,CASSLDWGLNYGYTF
TRBV6-6,TRBJ2-7,-,CASSSVLADYEQYF
TRBV11-2,TRBJ2-3,-,CASRSKQQGPGTDTQYF
TRBV28,TRBJ2-7,-,CASSLGQGGSYEQYF
TRBV27,TRBJ2-6,few,CASSRRGANVLTF